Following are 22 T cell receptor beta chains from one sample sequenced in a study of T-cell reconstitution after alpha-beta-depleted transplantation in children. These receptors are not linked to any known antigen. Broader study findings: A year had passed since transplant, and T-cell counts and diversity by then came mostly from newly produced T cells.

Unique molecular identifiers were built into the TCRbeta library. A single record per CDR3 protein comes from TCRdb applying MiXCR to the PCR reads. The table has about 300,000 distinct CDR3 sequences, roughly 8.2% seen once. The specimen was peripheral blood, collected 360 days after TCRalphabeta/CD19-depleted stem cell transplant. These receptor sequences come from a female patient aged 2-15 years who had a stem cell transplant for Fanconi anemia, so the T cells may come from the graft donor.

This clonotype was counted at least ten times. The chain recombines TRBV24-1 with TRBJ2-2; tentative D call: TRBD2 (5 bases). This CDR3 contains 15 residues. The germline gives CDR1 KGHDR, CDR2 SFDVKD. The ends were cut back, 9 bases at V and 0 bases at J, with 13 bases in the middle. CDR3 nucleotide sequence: TGTGCCACCCGGGATAGGGCTGCGAACACCGGGGAGCTGTTTTTT. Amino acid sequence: CATRDRAANTGELFF.

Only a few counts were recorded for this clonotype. This CDR3 is CASSPRILGNTEAFF. DNA of the CDR3: TGCGCCAGCAGCCCCCGAATTTTGGGTAACACTGAAGCTTTCTTT. The chain links TRBV5-1 to TRBJ1-1, with no clear D. Trimming shortened V by 4 bases and J by 2 bases, and 15 bases separated the two germline ends. CDR1 SGHRS and CDR2 YFSETQ come from the germline V gene. The CDR3 spans 15 residues.

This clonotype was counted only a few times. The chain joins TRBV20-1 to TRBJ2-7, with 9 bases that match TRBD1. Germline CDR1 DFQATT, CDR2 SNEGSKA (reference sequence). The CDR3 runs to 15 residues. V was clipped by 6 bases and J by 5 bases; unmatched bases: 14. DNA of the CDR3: TGCAGTGCCCGAGCGGGACAGGGTTTTAGAGACGAGCAGTACTTC. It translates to CSARAGQGFRDEQYF.

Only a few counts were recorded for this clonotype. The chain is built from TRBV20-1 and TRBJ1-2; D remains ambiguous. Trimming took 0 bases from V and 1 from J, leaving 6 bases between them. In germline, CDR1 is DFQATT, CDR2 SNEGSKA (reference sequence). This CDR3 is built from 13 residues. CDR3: CSARDPLNYGYTF. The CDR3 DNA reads TGCAGTGCTAGAGACCCACTTAACTATGGCTACACCTTC.

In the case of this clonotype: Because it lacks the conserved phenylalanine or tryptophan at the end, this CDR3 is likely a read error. The CDR3 DNA reads TGTGCCAGCAGTGGGGGACTCGTCCAGAACTATGGCTACACCTAC. Residues: CASSGGLVQNYGYTY. The chain couples TRBV6-1 to TRBJ1-2, with D tentatively TRBD1 (5 bases). The V and J ends lost 4 bases and 2 bases respectively, with 14 bases between them. Germline V CDR1 and CDR2: MNHNS, SASEGT. CDR3 length: 15 residues.

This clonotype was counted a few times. In nucleotides, the CDR3 is TGTGCCAGCAGCTTAGGAGCGGGGGGAATTAATGAGCAGTTCTTC. Translation gives CASSLGAGGINEQFF. The V and J genes are TRBV11-2 and TRBJ2-1; 9 bases fit TRBD2. Per the germline V gene, CDR1 is SGHAT and CDR2 is FQNNGV. After removal of 1 base from V and 7 bases from J, the junction contained 5 bases not matched to a gene. The CDR3 totals 15 residues.

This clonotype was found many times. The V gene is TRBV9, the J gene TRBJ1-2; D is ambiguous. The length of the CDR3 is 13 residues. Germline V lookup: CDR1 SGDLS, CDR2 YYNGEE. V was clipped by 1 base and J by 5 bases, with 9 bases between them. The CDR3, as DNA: TGTGCCAGCAGCGTATTACCCAGTTATGGCTACACCTTC. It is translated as CASSVLPSYGYTF.

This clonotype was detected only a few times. CDR3 DNA: TGTGCCAGCAGCTCCGCCGGGACAGGCTCCATGGTGGACAATGAGCAGTTCTTC. Its translation is CASSSAGTGSMVDNEQFF. The rearrangement links TRBV11-2 to TRBJ2-1, with 8 positions matching TRBD1. V dropped 4 bases and J dropped 5; count of bases not matched to a gene: 16. This CDR3 spans 18 amino acids. Germline loops: CDR1 SGHAT, CDR2 FQNNGV.

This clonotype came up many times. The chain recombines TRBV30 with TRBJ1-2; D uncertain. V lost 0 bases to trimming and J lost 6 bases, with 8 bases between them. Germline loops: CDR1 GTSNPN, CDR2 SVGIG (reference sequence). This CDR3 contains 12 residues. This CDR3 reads CAWSVDPDGYTF. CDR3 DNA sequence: TGTGCCTGGAGTGTAGACCCTGATGGCTACACCTTC.

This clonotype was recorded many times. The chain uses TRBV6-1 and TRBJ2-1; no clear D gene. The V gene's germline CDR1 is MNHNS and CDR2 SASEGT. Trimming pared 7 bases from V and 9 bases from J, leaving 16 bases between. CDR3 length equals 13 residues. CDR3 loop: CASTSSWVGEQFF. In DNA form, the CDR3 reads TGTGCCAGCACATCGAGCTGGGTGGGTGAGCAGTTCTTC.

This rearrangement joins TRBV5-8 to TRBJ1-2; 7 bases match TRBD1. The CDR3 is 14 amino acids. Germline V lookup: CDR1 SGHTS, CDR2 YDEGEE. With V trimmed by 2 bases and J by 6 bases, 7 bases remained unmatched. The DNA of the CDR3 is TGTGCCAGCAGCTTAGCAGGGACAGAAGATGGCTACACCTTC. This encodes CASSLAGTEDGYTF.

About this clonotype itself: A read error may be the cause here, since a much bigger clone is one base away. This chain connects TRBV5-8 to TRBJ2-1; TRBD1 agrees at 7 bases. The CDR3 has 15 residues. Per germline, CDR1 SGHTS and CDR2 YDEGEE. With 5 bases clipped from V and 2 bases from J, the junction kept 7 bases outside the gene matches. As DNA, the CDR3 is TGTGCCAGCAGGGCGACAGGGAAACCCTACAATGAGCAGTTCTTC. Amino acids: CASRATGKPYNEQFF.

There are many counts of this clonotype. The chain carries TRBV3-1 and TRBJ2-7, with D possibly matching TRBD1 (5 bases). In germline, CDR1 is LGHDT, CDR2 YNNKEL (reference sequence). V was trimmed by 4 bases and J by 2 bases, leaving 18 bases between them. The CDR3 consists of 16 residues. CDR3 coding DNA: TGTGCCAGCAGCCCGAGACGACAGACCTCACCCTACGAGCAGTACTTC. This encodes CASSPRRQTSPYEQYF.

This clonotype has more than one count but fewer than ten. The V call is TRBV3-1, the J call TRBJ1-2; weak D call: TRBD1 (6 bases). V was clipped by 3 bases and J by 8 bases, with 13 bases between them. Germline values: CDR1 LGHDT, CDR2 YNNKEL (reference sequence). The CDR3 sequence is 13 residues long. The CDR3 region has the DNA TGTGCCAGCAGCCATGACAGGAGCTCAGGCTACACCTTC. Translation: CASSHDRSSGYTF.

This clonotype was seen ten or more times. The CDR3 region has the DNA TGTGCCAGCAGCCCCAGACAGGGCGACACCATATATTTT. Translated: CASSPRQGDTIYF. This chain uses TRBV12-3 or TRBV12-4 with TRBJ1-3, with TRBD1 matching 7 bases. The CDR3 runs 13 residues. V shed 6 bases and J 8 bases; nucleotides not matched to a gene: 7.

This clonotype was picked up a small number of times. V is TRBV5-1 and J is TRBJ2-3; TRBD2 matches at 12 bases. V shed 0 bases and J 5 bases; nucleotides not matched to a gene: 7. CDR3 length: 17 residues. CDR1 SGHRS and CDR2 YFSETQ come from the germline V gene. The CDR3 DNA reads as TGCGCCAGCAGCTTGGACCGACTAGCGGGGGTACGAGATACGCAGTATTTT. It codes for CASSLDRLAGVRDTQYF.

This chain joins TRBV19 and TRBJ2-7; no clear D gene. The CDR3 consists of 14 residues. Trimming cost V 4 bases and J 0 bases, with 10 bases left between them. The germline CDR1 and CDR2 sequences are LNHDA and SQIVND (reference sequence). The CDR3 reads CASSTLASSYEQYF. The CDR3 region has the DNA TGTGCCAGTAGTACGTTGGCGAGCTCCTACGAGCAGTACTTC.

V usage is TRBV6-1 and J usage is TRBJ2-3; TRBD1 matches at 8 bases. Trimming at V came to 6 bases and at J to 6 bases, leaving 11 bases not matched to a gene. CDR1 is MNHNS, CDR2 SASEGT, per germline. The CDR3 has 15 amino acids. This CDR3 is CASSRAGGAWDTQYF. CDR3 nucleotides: TGTGCCAGCAGCCGTGCAGGGGGCGCATGGGATACGCAGTATTTT.

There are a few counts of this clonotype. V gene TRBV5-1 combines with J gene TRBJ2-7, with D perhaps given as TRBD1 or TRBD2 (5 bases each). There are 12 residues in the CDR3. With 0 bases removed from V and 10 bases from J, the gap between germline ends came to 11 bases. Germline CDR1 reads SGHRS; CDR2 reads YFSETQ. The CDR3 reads CASSLGRDQQYF. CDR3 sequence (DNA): TGCGCCAGCAGCTTGGGCCGGGACCAACAGTACTTC. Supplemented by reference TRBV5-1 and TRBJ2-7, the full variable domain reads KAGVTQTPRYLIKTRGQQVTLSCSPISGHRSVSWYQQTPGQGLQFLFEYFSETQRNKGNFPGRFSGRQFSNSRSEMNVSTLELGDSALYLCASSLGRDQQYFGPGTRLTVT.

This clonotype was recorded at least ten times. The CDR3 nucleotides are TGCAGTGCTAAATCCGGGACAAGAGACGAGCAGTACGTC. As protein: CSAKSGTRDEQYV. This chain connects TRBV20-1 to TRBJ2-7; tentative D call: TRBD1 (6 bases). The ends were cut back, 4 bases at V and 5 bases at J, with 15 bases in the middle. The CDR3 runs to 13 residues. Looked up from germline, CDR1 is DFQATT and CDR2 is SNEGSKA (reference sequence).

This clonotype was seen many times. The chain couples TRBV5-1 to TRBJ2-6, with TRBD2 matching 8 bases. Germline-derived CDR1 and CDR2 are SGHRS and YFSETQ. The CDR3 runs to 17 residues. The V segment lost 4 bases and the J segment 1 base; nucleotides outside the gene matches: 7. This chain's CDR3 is CASSHSSGGSGANVLTF. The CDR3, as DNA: TGCGCCAGCAGCCATTCCTCGGGGGGGTCTGGGGCCAACGTCCTGACTTTC.

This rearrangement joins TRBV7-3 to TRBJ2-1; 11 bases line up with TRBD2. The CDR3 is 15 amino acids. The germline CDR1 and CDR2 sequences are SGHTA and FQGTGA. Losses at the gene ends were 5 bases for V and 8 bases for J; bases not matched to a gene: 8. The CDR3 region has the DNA TGTGCCAGCAGCCCCCTGGGGACTAGCGGACATGAGCAGTTCTTC. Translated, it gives CASSPLGTSGHEQFF.